What follows are 19 T cell receptor beta chains derived from one specimen sequenced in a study of T-cell memory formation after mild COVID-19. Each CDR3 protein is one row after TCRdb ran MiXCR on the 5' RACE reads. This sample has about 81,000 distinct CDR3 sequences, with roughly 25% found just once. The sample was PBMCs or a T cell subset sorted from them (not recorded which). The receptors here all came from a man between 18 and 35 years old who had mild COVID-19 (a few samples of this study predate the infection). Cell type and time point are not known.

The chain uses TRBV5-5 and TRBJ2-5, with a weak D call TRBD2 (6 bases). CDR1 is SGHKS, CDR2 YYEKEE, per germline (reference sequence). CDR3 length: 15 amino acids. V lost 1 base to trimming and J lost 2 bases, with 12 bases between them. CDR3 residues: CASSLRFGGQETQYF. The CDR3 DNA reads as TGTGCCAGCAGCTTGAGATTCGGGGGTCAAGAGACCCAGTACTTC.

The chain employs TRBV27 and TRBJ1-2; TRBD1 is a possible D gene (6 bases). Trimming cost V 2 bases and J 4 bases, with 14 bases left between them. This CDR3 is 15 amino acids long. Germline CDR1 and CDR2: MNHEY and SMNVEV (reference sequence). The DNA for the CDR3 is TGTGCCAGCAGTTTACTGGGGGGCCGGGGCTATGGCTACACCTTC. It codes for CASSLLGGRGYGYTF.

The chain has TRBV7-9 and TRBJ2-5; weak D call: TRBD2 (6 bases). V was shortened by 4 bases and J by 5 bases, with 11 bases between the two germline ends. Looked up from germline, CDR1 is SEHNR and CDR2 is FQNEAQ (reference sequence). The CDR3 sequence is 13 residues long. The DNA of the CDR3 is TGTGCCAGCAGCTCCCCGACTAGGGAGACCCAGTACTTC. Its protein product is CASSSPTRETQYF.

CDR3 in amino acids: CASSQGTVIHEKLFF. The CDR3 nucleotides are TGTGCCAGCAGCCAAGGGACAGTGATCCATGAAAAACTGTTTTTT. The J gene is TRBJ1-4, the V gene TRBV14; weak D call: TRBD1 (6 bases). The V gene lost 1 base and the J gene lost 6 bases, with 12 bases spanning the gap. Germline lookup yields CDR1 SGHDN and CDR2 FVKESK. The CDR3 covers 15 residues.

V is TRBV21-1 and J is TRBJ2-1; no check of the table's D call, TRBD1, against the DNA was made. TRBV21-1 is a recognized pseudogene. This CDR3 spans 16 amino acids. The CDR3 reads CASSPMGGQGADEQFF. CDR3 bases: TGTGCCAGCAGCCCGATGGGGGGACAGGGGGCTGATGAGCAGTTCTTC.

The V and J genes are TRBV12-3 or TRBV12-4 and TRBJ1-5, with D uncertain. Trimming cost V 3 bases and J 4 bases, with 16 bases left between them. CDR3 length equals 16 residues. CDR3 protein: CASSFYPGSLNQPQHF. DNA of the CDR3: TGTGCCAGCAGTTTTTATCCTGGGTCGTTAAATCAGCCCCAGCATTTT.

This chain joins TRBV7-8 and TRBJ2-1; no firm D call. The V gene's germline CDR1 is SGHVS and CDR2 FQNEAQ. V gave up 1 base and J gave up 0 bases, with 7 bases separating them. This CDR3 spans 15 amino acids. CDR3 bases: TGTGCCAGCAGCTTAGAGGGTAGCTCCTACAATGAGCAGTTCTTC. It specifies CASSLEGSSYNEQFF.

This clonotype has only a few counts. The chain couples TRBV12-3 or TRBV12-4 to TRBJ1-2; TRBD1 matches at 7 bases. Germline trimming cut 5 bases from V and 3 bases from J; bases unmatched to any gene: 9. The CDR3 spans 15 residues. As DNA, the CDR3 is TGTGCCAGCAGTAGACAGGGATTGGGCTACTATGGCTACACCTTC. Its protein product is CASSRQGLGYYGYTF.

J is TRBJ1-6 and V is TRBV5-5; D is perhaps TRBD1 (5 bases). The germline gives CDR1 SGHKS, CDR2 YYEKEE (reference sequence). Trimming left V 4 bases short and J 5 bases short, with 16 bases between. The CDR3 loop spans 16 amino acids. The CDR3: CASSRIGTDDNSPLHF. CDR3 nucleotides: TGTGCCAGCAGCCGAATCGGGACGGATGATAATTCACCCCTCCACTTT.

This clonotype was seen only a few times. The rearrangement links TRBV5-6 to TRBJ2-7; D not certain. The germline gives CDR1 SGHDT, CDR2 YYEEEE. The germline V and J ends were trimmed by 1 base and 5 bases, with 4 bases remaining between them. The CDR3 has 11 residues. DNA of the CDR3: TGTGCCAGCAGCTTGAGCAACGAGCAGTACTTC. Protein sequence: CASSLSNEQYF. Full variable domain (rest looked up from reference TRBV5-6 and TRBJ2-7): DAGVTQSPTHLIKTRGQQVTLRCSPKSGHDTVSWYQQALGQGPQFIFQYYEEEERQRGNFPDRFSGHQFPNYSSELNVNALLLGDSALYLCASSLSNEQYFGPGTRLTVT.

V usage is TRBV4-1 and J usage is TRBJ2-5; 10 bases line up with TRBD2. Germline CDR1 is MGHRA and CDR2 is YSYEKL. The V segment lost 4 bases and the J segment 5 bases; nucleotides outside the gene matches: 25. This CDR3 spans 21 amino acids. CDR3 in amino acids: CASSLGGAGVLAGDPRETQYF. In nucleotides, the CDR3 is TGCGCCAGCAGCCTAGGGGGCGCGGGGGTTCTAGCGGGGGACCCGAGGGAGACCCAGTACTTC.

This clonotype came up a few times. The genes are TRBV7-3 and TRBJ2-1; TRBD1 matches 10 bases. The CDR3 totals 16 residues. The germline gives CDR1 SGHTA, CDR2 FQGTGA. Germline trimming cut 4 bases from V and 2 bases from J; bases unmatched to any gene: 5. CDR3 loop: CASSSGTGETYNEQFF. DNA of the CDR3: TGTGCCAGCAGCTCCGGGACAGGGGAAACCTACAATGAGCAGTTCTTC.

This clonotype occurred a few times. This sequence joins TRBV9 and TRBJ2-1; 9 bases align to TRBD1. With 2 bases clipped from V and 4 bases from J, the junction kept 7 bases outside the gene matches. CDR3 size: 16 residues. Looked up from germline, CDR1 is SGDLS and CDR2 is YYNGEE. CDR3 DNA: TGTGCCAGCAGCGTCACACCGGGACAGGGATACAATGAGCAGTTCTTC. Translated: CASSVTPGQGYNEQFF.

This clonotype was seen a handful of times. CDR3 sequence reads: CATSDPGQGASNYGYTF. The CDR3 region has the DNA TGTGCCACCAGTGATCCTGGACAGGGGGCAAGTAACTATGGCTACACCTTC. The V and J genes are TRBV24-1 and TRBJ1-2, with 11 bases matching TRBD1. This CDR3 has 17 residues. The V gene's germline CDR1 is KGHDR and CDR2 SFDVKD. Trimming removed 3 bases from V and 1 base from J; junction bases left unmatched: 6.

The chain uses TRBV10-2 and TRBJ1-1; D is unresolved. Per germline, CDR1 WSHSY and CDR2 SAAADI. The CDR3 extends over 12 amino acids. The V end lost 8 bases, the J end lost 5 bases, and 12 bases lay between the germline ends. CDR3: CASCPTGTEAFF. The CDR3, as DNA: TGCGCCAGCTGCCCTACGGGGACTGAAGCTTTCTTT.

The gene calls are TRBV19 and TRBJ2-7; TRBD1 is a possible D gene (6 bases). Per the germline V gene, CDR1 is LNHDA and CDR2 is SQIVND (reference sequence). V dropped 6 bases and J dropped 5 bases, with 14 bases sitting between them. This CDR3 has 13 amino acids. CDR3: CASSQGWVNEQYF. The CDR3 nucleotides read TGTGCCAGTAGCCAGGGGTGGGTGAACGAGCAGTACTTC.

The chain recombines TRBV6-2 or TRBV6-3 with TRBJ2-7, with 8 positions matching TRBD2. Germline V gives CDR1 MNHEY, CDR2 SVGEGT. CDR3 length equals 15 residues. V lost 6 bases to trimming and J lost 0 bases; unmatched junction nucleotides: 7. The CDR3 DNA reads as TGTGCCAGCAGCCCCGGGGGGGGTATCTCCTACGAGCAGTACGTC. Translated: CASSPGGGISYEQYV.

The table lists this clonotype with a few counts. The chain couples TRBV12-3 or TRBV12-4 to TRBJ2-3; perhaps TRBD2 as D (7 bases). Trimming took off 8 bases at V and 0 bases at J, with 15 bases between the two ends. The CDR3 runs 15 residues. The CDR3 DNA reads TGTGCCAGCGGGAGGGACATCGCTAGCACAGATACGCAGTATTTT. This encodes CASGRDIASTDTQYF.

This clonotype was counted a few times. The junction does not match germline at one end; this may be a read error. The chain uses TRBV29-1 and TRBJ2-1, with a possible D match to TRBD2 (6 bases). The CDR3 sequence is 13 residues long. Germline loops: CDR1 SQVTM, CDR2 ANQGSEA. In nucleotides, the CDR3 is TGCAGCGCTGAACCTGGCGGGGACAATGAGCAGTTCTTC. This encodes CSAEPGGDNEQFF.